The entry below describes one T cell receptor (beta chain). Its antigen is still unknown. This specimen belongs to a study of OX40 agonist ivuxolimab in advanced cancers. Study context: Partial responses were achieved by three patients, one with hepatocellular carcinoma and two with cutaneous melanoma.

Overall study results and limits: On average, CD8+ T cells showed a greater number of expanded clones than CD4+. Undetermined was the antigen specificity of the expanded peripheral T cells.

Clones were sequenced by immunoSEQ multiplex PCR, and TCRdb holds only the in-frame ones, with some missing. The data contain approximately 92,000 clones, 90% to 96% of them singletons. Peripheral blood came from all dose cohorts at three timepoints. There are 14 residues in the CDR3. With 1 base removed from V and 6 bases from J, the gap between germline ends came to 13 bases. Germline-derived CDR1 and CDR2 are GTSNPN and SVGIG (reference sequence). The chain employs TRBV30 and TRBJ2-1, with D possibly TRBD2 on 7 matching bases. The sample in question was CD4+ or CD8+ T cells sorted from blood, obtained in a trial of the OX40 agonist ivuxolimab. The sequence came from an adult with an advanced solid tumor such as melanoma, head and neck, liver or kidney cancer. The CDR3 spells CAWSEGGGINEQFF. CDR3 nucleotide sequence: TGTGCCTGGAGTGAGGGGGGGGGCATCAATGAGCAGTTCTTC.